Given below is one T cell receptor beta chain in context. The V gene lost 5 bases and the J gene lost 6 bases, with 14 bases spanning the gap. CDR1 is SEHNR and CDR2 is FQNEAQ in the germline V gene (reference sequence). This CDR3 comprises 13 residues. This specimen comes from a study of blood T cell repertoires in COVID-19. Generated by immunoSEQ multiplex PCR, the TCRdb table keeps only in-frame clones and is missing some. Counted here are tens of thousands of clones, roughly 76% occurring once; the ten biggest clones make up approximately 15%. This sequence was found in a man aged 70-80 years with active or convalescent COVID-19. The chain combines TRBV7-9 with TRBJ2-7, with D maybe TRBD2 (7 bases). The sample was peripheral blood. The CDR3 region is CASSKEGGGEQYF. The CDR3 DNA follows: TGTGCCAGCAGCAAAGAGGGAGGGGGCGAGCAGTACTTC.